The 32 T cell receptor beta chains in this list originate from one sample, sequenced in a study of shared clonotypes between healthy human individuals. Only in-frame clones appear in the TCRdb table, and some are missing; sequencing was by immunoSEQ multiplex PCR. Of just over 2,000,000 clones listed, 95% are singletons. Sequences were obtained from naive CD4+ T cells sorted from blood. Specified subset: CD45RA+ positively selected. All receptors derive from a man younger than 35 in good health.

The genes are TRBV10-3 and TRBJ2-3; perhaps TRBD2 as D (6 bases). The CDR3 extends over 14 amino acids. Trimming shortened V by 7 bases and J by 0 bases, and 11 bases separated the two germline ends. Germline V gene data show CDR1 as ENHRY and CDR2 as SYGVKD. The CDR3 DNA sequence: TGTGCCATCACAGGCGGGACTAGCACAGATACGCAGTATTTT. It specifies CAITGGTSTDTQYF.

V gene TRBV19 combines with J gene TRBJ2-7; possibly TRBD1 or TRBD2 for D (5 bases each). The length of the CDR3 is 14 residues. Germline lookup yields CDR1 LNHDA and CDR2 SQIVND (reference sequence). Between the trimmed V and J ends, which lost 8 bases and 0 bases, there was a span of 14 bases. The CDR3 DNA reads TGTGCCAGTCACCGGGACCCGCCCTCCTACGAGCAGTACTTC. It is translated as CASHRDPPSYEQYF.

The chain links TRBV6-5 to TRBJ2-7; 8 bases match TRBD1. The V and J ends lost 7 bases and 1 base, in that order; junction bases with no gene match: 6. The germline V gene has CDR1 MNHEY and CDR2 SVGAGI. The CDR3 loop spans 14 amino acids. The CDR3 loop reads CASTSRTGSYEQYF. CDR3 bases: TGTGCCAGCACCTCCAGGACAGGGTCCTACGAGCAGTACTTC.

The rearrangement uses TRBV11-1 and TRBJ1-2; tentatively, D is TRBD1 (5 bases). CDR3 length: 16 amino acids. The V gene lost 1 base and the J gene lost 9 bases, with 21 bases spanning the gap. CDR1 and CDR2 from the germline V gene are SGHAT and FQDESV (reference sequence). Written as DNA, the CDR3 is TGTGCCAGCAGCTTAGAGGGGCCGGAGAAGGGCGAAAGCTACACCTTC. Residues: CASSLEGPEKGESYTF.

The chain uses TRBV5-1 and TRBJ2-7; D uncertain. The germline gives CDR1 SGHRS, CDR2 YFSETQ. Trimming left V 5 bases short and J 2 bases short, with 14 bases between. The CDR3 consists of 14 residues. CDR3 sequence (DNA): TGCGCCAGCAGGTCCACGACAAGCACCTACGAGCAGTACTTC. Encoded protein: CASRSTTSTYEQYF.

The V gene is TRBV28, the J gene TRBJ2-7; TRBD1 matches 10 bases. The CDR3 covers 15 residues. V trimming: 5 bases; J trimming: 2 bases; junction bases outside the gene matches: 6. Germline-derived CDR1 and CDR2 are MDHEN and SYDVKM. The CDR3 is CASSGMGQGTYEQYF. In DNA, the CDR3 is TGTGCCAGCAGTGGGATGGGACAGGGGACCTACGAGCAGTACTTC. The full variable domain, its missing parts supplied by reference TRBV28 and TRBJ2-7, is DVKVTQSSRYLVKRTGEKVFLECVQDMDHENMFWYRQDPGLGLRLIYFSYDVKMKEKGDIPEGYSVSREKKERFSLILESASTNQTSMYLCASSGMGQGTYEQYFGPGTRLTVT.

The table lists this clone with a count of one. The DNA for the CDR3 is TGTGCCAGCACCGAGGGGCAGAACAATCAGCCCCAGCATTTT. This encodes CASTEGQNNQPQHF. The rearrangement joins TRBV6-1 to TRBJ1-5; TRBD1 is a possible D gene (5 bases). Trimming stripped 7 bases from V and 3 bases from J, with 13 bases between. This CDR3 region has 14 residues. CDR1 and CDR2 from the germline V gene are MNHNS and SASEGT.

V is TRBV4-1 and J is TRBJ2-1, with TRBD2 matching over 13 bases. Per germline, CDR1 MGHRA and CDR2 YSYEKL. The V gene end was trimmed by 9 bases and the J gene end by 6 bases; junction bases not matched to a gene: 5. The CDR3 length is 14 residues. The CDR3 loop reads CASRGLAGVNEQFF. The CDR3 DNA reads TGCGCCAGTCGAGGACTAGCGGGAGTCAATGAGCAGTTCTTC.

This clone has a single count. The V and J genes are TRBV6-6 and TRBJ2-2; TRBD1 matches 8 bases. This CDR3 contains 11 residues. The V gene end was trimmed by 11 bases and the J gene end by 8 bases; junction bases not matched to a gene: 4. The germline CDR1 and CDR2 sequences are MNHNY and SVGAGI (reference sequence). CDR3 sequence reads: CALRQGGELFF. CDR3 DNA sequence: TGTGCCTTAAGACAGGGGGGGGAGCTGTTTTTT.

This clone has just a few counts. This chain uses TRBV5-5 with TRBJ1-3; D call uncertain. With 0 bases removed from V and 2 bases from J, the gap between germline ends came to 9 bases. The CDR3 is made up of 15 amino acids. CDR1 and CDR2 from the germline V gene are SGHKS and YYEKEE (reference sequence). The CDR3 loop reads CASSLDPVAGNTIYF. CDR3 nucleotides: TGTGCCAGCAGCTTGGATCCCGTTGCTGGAAACACCATATATTTT. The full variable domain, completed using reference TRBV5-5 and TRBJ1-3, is DAGVTQSPTHLIKTRGQQVTLRCSPISGHKSVSWYQQVLGQGPQFIFQYYEKEERGRGNFPDRFSARQFPNYSSELNVNALLLGDSALYLCASSLDPVAGNTIYFGEGSWLTVV.

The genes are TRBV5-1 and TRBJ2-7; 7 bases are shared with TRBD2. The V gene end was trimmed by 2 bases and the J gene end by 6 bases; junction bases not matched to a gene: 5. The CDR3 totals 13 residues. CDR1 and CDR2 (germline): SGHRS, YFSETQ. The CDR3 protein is CASSFGGSPEQYF. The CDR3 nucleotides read TGCGCCAGCAGCTTCGGCGGGAGCCCCGAGCAGTACTTC.

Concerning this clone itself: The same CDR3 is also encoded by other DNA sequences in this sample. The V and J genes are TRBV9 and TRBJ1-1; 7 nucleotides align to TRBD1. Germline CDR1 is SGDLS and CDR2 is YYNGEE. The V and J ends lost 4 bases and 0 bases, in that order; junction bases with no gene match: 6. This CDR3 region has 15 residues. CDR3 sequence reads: CASSPWTGMNTEAFF. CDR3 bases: TGTGCCAGCAGCCCTTGGACAGGAATGAACACTGAAGCTTTCTTT.

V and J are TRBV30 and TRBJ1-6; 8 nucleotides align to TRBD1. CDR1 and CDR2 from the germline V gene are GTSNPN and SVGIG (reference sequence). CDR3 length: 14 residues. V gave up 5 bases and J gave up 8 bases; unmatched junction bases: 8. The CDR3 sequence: CAWRKDRADSPLHF. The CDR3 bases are TGTGCCTGGCGTAAGGACAGGGCGGATTCACCCCTCCACTTT.

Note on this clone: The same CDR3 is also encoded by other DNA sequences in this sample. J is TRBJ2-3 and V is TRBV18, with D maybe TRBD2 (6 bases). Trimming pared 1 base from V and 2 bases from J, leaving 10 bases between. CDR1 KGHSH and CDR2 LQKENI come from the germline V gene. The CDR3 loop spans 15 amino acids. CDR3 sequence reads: CASSPLAGSTDTQYF. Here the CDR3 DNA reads TGTGCCAGCTCACCACTGGCGGGGTCCACAGATACGCAGTATTTT.

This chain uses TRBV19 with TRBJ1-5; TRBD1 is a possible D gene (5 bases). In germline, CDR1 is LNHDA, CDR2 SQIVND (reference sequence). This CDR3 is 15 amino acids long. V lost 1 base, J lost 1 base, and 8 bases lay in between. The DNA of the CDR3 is TGTGCCAGTAGTATAGTATCAGGGAGCAATCAGCCCCAGCATTTT. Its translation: CASSIVSGSNQPQHF.

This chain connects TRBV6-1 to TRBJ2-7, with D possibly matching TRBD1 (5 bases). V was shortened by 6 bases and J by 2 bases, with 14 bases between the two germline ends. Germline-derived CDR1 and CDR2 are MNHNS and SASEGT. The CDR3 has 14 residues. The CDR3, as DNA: TGTGCCAGCAGAACCTACAGGACGGCCTACGAGCAGTACTTC. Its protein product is CASRTYRTAYEQYF.

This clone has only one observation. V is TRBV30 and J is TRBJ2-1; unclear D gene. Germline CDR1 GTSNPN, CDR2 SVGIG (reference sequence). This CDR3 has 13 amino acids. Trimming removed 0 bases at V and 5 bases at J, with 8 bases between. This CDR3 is CAWSVSPNNEQFF. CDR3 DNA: TGTGCCTGGAGTGTAAGCCCTAACAATGAGCAGTTCTTC.

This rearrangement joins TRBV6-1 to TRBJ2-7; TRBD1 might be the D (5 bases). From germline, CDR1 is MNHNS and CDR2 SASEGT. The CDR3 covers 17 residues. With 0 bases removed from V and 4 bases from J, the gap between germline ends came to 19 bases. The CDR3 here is CASSEAFFSDSQYEQYF. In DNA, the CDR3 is TGTGCCAGCAGTGAAGCGTTTTTTTCAGACAGCCAGTACGAGCAGTACTTC.

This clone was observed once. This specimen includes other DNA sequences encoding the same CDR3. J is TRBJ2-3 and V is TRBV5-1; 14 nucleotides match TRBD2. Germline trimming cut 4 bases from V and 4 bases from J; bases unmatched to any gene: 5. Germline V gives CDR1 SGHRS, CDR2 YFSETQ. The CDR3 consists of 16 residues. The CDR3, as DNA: TGCGCCAGCAGCCCGGGGACTAGCGGGAGAGCAGATACGCAGTATTTT. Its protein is CASSPGTSGRADTQYF.

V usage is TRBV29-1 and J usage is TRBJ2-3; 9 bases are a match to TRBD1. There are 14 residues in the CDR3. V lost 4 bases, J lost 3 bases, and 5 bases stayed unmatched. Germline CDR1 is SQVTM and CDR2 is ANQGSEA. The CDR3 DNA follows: TGCAGCGTTGTCGGACAGGGGATAACAGATACGCAGTATTTT. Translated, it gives CSVVGQGITDTQYF.

The CDR3 DNA sequence: TGTGCCACCCAACAGGGAAGCCATCAGCCCCAGCATTTT. It translates to CATQQGSHQPQHF. The chain has TRBV6-5 and TRBJ1-5; possible D gene TRBD1, 6 bases. The CDR3 is 13 amino acids. Germline V gene sequence: CDR1 MNHEY, CDR2 SVGAGI. The V and J ends lost 10 bases and 5 bases respectively, with 15 bases between them.

The DNA of the CDR3 is TGTGCCAGCAGCTCCAGGGGCACCGGGGAGCTGTTTTTT. Its translation is CASSSRGTGELFF. J is TRBJ2-2 and V is TRBV5-6; perhaps TRBD1 as D (6 bases). The V gene lost 3 bases and the J gene lost 4 bases, with 7 bases spanning the gap. Germline values: CDR1 SGHDT, CDR2 YYEEEE. The CDR3 is 13 amino acids.

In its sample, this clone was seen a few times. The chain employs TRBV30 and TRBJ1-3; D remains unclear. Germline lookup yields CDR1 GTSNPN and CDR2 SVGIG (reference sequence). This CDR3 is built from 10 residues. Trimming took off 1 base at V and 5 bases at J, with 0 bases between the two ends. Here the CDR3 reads CAWSGNTIYF. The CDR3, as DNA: TGTGCCTGGAGTGGAAACACCATATATTTT.

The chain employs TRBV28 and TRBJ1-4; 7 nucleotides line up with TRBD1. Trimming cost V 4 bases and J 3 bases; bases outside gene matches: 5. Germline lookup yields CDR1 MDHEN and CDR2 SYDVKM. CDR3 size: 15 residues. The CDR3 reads CASSSPGTANEKLFF. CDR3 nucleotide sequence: TGTGCCAGCAGTTCCCCCGGGACAGCTAATGAAAAACTGTTTTTT.

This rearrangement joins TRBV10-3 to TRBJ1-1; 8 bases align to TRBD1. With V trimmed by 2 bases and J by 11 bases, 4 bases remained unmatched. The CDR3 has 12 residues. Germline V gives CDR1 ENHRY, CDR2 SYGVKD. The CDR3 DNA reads TGTGCCATCAGTGAGCAGGGGGCTAGGGCTTTCTTT. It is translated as CAISEQGARAFF.

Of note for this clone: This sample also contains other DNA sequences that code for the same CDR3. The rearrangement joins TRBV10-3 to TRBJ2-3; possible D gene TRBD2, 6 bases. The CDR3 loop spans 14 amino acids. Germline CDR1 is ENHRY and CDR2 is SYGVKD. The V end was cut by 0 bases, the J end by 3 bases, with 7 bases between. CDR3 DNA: TGTGCCATCAGTGAGTCCGGAGGGACAGATACGCAGTATTTT. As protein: CAISESGGTDTQYF.

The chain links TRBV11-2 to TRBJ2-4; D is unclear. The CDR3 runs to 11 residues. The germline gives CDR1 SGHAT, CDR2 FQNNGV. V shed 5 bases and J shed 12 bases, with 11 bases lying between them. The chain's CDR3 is CASSPLSDQYF. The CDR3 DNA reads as TGTGCCAGCAGCCCATTGTCGGATCAGTACTTC.

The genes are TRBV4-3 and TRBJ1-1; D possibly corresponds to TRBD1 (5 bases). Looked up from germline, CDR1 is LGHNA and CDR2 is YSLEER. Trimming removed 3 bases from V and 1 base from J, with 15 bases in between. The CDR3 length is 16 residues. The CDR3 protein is CASSHAWGESNTEAFF. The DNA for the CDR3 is TGCGCCAGCAGCCACGCCTGGGGGGAATCGAACACTGAAGCTTTCTTT.

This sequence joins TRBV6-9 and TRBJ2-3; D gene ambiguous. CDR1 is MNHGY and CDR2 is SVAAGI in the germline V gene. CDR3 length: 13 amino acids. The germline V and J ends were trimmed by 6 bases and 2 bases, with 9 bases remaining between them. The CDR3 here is CASSRHFTDTQYF. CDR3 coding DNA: TGTGCCAGCAGCAGACACTTCACAGATACGCAGTATTTT.

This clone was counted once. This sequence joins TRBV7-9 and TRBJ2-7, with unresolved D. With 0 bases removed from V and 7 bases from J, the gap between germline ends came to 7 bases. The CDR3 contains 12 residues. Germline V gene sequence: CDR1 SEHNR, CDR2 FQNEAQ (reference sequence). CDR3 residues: CASSLAMGEQYF. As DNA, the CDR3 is TGTGCCAGCAGCTTAGCGATGGGAGAGCAGTACTTC.

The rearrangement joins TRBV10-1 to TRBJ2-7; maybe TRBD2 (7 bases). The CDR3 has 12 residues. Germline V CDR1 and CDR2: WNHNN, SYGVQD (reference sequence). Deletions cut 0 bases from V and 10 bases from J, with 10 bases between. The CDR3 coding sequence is TGCGCCAGCAGTGAGTCTGCGGGGGCTCAGTACTTC. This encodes CASSESAGAQYF.

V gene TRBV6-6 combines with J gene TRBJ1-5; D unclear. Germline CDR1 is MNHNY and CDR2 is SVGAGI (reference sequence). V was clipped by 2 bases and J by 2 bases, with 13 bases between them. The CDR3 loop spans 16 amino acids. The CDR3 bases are TGTGCCAGCAGTTACAGGGCCCCCTCGGGCAATCAGCCCCAGCATTTT. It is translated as CASSYRAPSGNQPQHF.